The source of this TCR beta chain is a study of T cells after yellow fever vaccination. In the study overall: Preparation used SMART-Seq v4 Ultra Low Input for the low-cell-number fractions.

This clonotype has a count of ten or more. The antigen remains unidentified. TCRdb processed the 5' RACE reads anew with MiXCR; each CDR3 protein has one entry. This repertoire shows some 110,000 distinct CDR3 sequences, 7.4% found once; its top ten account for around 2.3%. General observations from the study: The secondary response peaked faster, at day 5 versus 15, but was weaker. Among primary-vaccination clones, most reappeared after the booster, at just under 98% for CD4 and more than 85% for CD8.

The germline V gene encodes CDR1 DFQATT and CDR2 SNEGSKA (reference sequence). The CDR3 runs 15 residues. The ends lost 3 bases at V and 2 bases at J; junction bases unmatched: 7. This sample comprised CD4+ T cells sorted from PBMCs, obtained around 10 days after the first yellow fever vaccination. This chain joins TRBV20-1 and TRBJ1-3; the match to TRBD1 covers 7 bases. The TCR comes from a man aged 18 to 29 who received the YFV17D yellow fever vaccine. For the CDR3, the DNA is TGCAGTGCTAGGGTTACCACAGGGGCTGGAAACACCATATATTTT. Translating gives CSARVTTGAGNTIYF.